Listed here is a single TCR beta chain. This clonotype turned up a few times. Its antigen specificity is not known. Nothing much larger sits one base from this clone, and base qualities are not available. The record originates from a study of post-analysis software for immune sequencing data (dated by TCRdb to between 2015 and 2017). Regarding the research as a whole: Recorded disease courses included relapsing-remitting, secondary progressive and progressive-relapsing multiple sclerosis, with some patients lacking subtype annotation. The patient repertoires were set against about eleven previously published healthy control repertoires from donors whose ages ranged from roughly 6 to 25 years. A subset of samples was prepared in parallel using single-end sample barcoding, then pooled and co-amplified after Illumina adapter ligation. The full study reports these points: Significantly lower normalized Chao1 diversity was found in multiple sclerosis patients than in controls, suggesting substantial peripheral T-cell clonal expansion. Direct clustering with F measure showed strong co-clustering of samples prepared in the same batch, prompting a batch-effect correction. The multiple sclerosis patient group was slightly younger than the control group. Patients showed significantly higher frequencies than controls for a few TRBV segments, among them TRBV5-6, TRBV5-1 and TRBV20-1.

Taken from the germline V gene, the CDR1 and CDR2 loops are ENHRY and SYGVKD. Reading from cysteine to phenylalanine, the CDR3 counts 13 amino acids. The DNA shown is the 39-base CDR3, in frame from base 1. V drops 4 bases and J drops 2 bases, leaving 8 bases in between. TCR beta repertoires were profiled from peripheral blood of 13 young patients with multiple sclerosis to demonstrate the VDJtools post-analysis software. The patients with multiple sclerosis were children and adolescents between about 6 and 17 years of age. Library construction relied on PCR. Reads for this sample came from an Illumina HiSeq 2500. To reduce PCR and sequencing biases, unique molecular identifiers were incorporated into the TCR beta cDNA libraries. Approximately 500,000 cDNA molecules were obtained per 1 to 10 million input T cells, so each molecule approximated one T cell. Patient libraries were prepared and sequenced with the same protocol used for the earlier healthy control dataset. Within a given batch, samples were prepared together, multiplexed and sequenced on the same HiSeq lane. The study's processing was this. MIGEC handled the raw barcoded reads, throwing out single-read molecular identifier groups before consensus assembly and CDR3 extraction. VDJtools was used for post-analysis of the clonotype tables, and diversity was normalized by down-sampling every dataset to the size of the smallest sample. In repertoire overlap clustering, CDR3 amino acid sequences, but not nucleotide sequences, were matched to correct batch-related cross-sample contamination. The raw public reads went through TCRdb reprocessing: fastp at Q25, MiXCR clone calling, in-frame beta chains kept. Identical CDR3 protein sequences are pooled into one entry, listed with their most common genes and DNA. TCRdb assigned the V and J calls; the authors' analysis was not used. The sample table holds approximately 660,000 distinct CDR3 sequences, of which approximately 60% were seen once. Approximately 11% of the sample comes from the top ten.

The source is a girl aged 2-10 years with multiple sclerosis. The chain employs TRBV10-3 and TRBJ2-5; the D gene remains uncertain. Sequencing used blood. The CDR3 amino acid sequence is: CAISGAGQETQYF. The nucleotides are TGTGCCATCAGTGGGGCCGGTCAAGAGACCCAGTACTTC.